The clone carrying this T cell receptor (beta chain) was detected a few times. This sample is part of a study of cytomegalovirus exposure and HLA in healthy donors. The length of the CDR3 is 16 residues. Trimming took 3 bases from V and 4 from J; bases not matched to a gene: 8. Germline CDR1 SNHLY, CDR2 FYNNEI. PCR primers comprised 60 Vbeta and 13 Jbeta primers. This table comes from immunoSEQ multiplex PCR, and its TCRdb copy is limited to in-frame clones, with some not included. The top ten clones hold less than 2% of a sample with some 200,000 clones, 60% to 85% of them seen once. The origin of this receptor is a girl aged 5 to 17 in good health and CMV-seropositive. This rearrangement joins TRBV2 to TRBJ2-7; 11 nucleotides align to TRBD1. Source material: PBMCs. The CDR3 DNA sequence: TGTGCCAGCAGTGACCCGACGGACAGGGGGCTGTACGAGCAGTACTTC. Translated: CASSDPTDRGLYEQYF.